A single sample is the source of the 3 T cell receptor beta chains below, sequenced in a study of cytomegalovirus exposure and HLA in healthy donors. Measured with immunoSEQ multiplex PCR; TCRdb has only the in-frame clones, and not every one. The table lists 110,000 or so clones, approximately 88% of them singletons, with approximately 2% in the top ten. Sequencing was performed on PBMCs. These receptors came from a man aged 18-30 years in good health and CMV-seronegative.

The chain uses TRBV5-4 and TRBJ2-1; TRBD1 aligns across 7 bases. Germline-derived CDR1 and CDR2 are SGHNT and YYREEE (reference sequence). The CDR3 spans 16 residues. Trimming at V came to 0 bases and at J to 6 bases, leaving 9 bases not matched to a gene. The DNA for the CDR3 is TGTGCCAGCAGCTTGGCCCCGACAGGGAACGGCAATGAGCAGTTCTTC. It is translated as CASSLAPTGNGNEQFF.

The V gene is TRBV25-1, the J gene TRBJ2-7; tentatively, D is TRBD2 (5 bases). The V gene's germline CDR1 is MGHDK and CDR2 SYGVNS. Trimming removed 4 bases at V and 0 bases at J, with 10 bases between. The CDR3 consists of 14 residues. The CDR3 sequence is CASSVDGNSYEQYF. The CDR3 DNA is TGTGCCAGCAGTGTAGACGGGAACTCCTACGAGCAGTACTTC.

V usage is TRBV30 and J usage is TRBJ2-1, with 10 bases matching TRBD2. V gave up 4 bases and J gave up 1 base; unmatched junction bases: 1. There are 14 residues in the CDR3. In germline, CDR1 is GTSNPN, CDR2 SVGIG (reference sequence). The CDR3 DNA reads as TGTGCCTGGATGGGACTAGCGTCCTACAATGAGCAGTTCTTC. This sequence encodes CAWMGLASYNEQFF.